The rows below give T cell receptor beta chains drawn from one sample of a study of PD-1 blockade in classical Hodgkin lymphoma. The repertoire was sequenced with immunoSEQ multiplex PCR; TCRdb's copy has only in-frame clones and lacks some. The sample carries about 27,000 clones, around 84% recorded once. Specimen: peripheral blood mononuclear cells (PBMCs), collected before the second cycle of nivolumab. Receptors originate from a human donor with classical Hodgkin lymphoma. Each CDR3 is given with its conserved first and last residue. D genes are given only for firm matches. Expanded clones get a size class; other rows say once, few or many, or leave the size out.

clone_size	j_call	d_call	v_call	cdr3_length	cdr3_nt	cdr3_aa
NA	TRBJ2-1	NA	TRBV4-3	15	TGCGCCAGCAGCCAAGAACAGGGGACTTACAATGAGCAGTTCTTC	CASSQEQGTYNEQFF
NA	TRBJ2-2	NA	TRBV2	14	TGTGCCAGCAGTGGTTTGGGGTACACCGGGGAGCTGTTTTTT	CASSGLGYTGELFF
once	TRBJ2-7	TRBD1	TRBV19	14	TGTGCCAGTAAAGGACAGGGCGACTCCTACGAGCAGTACTTC	CASKGQGDSYEQYF
NA	TRBJ2-1	NA	TRBV13	14	TGTGCCAGCAGCCTAGGACAGTTTTTTAATGAGCAGTTCTTC	CASSLGQFFNEQFF
NA	TRBJ1-5	TRBD1	TRBV4-1	16	TGCGCCAGCAGCCAAGATGCGGGACAGGGGAATCAGCCCCAGCATTTT	CASSQDAGQGNQPQHF
NA	TRBJ2-3	NA	TRBV5-1	14	TGCGCCAGCAGCTCACCCTCAAGCACAGATACGCAGTATTTT	CASSSPSSTDTQYF
NA	TRBJ1-2	TRBD1	TRBV7-3	15	TGTGCCAGCAGCTTAGATGGACAGGGGGCTGAAGGCTACACCTTC	CASSLDGQGAEGYTF
NA	TRBJ1-3	NA	TRBV27	14	TGTGCCAGCAGTTCGGTCCTCTCTGGAAACACCATATATTTT	CASSSVLSGNTIYF
NA	TRBJ2-3	NA	TRBV9	14	TGTGCCAGCAGCCCGACTACAAGCACAGATACGCAGTATTTT	CASSPTTSTDTQYF
NA	TRBJ2-3	NA	TRBV7-2	13	TGTGCCAGCAGCTTAATGGGTACAGATACGCAGTATTTT	CASSLMGTDTQYF
NA	TRBJ2-5	TRBD1	TRBV9	14	TGTGCCAGCAGCACCCGGACAGGGGGAGAGACCCAGTACTTC	CASSTRTGGETQYF
NA	TRBJ2-1	NA	TRBV18	15	TGTGCCAGCTCAGGCCAAGACAAAGCCCCCGATGAGCAGTTCTTC	CASSGQDKAPDEQFF
NA	TRBJ2-1	NA	TRBV7-9	15	TGTGCCAGCAGCCCAGACAGGAACGTTTACAATGAGCAGTTCTTC	CASSPDRNVYNEQFF
NA	TRBJ1-1	NA	TRBV11-1	13	TGTGCCAGCAGTCTCCAAGAGAACACTGAAGCTTTCTTT	CASSLQENTEAFF
once	TRBJ2-1	NA	TRBV27	14	TGTGCCAGCAGTCACACTCGACCTTCCGCTGAGCAGTTCTTC	CASSHTRPSAEQFF
NA	TRBJ2-7	TRBD1	TRBV2	20	TGTGCCAGCAAGCGGGGACAGGGGATTTCCTACGAGCAGGGGTCCTACGAGCAGTACTTC	CASKRGQGISYEQGSYEQYF
NA	TRBJ2-4	TRBD1	TRBV7-2	15	TGTGCCAGCAGCTTACAGAGGACAGGGCAAAACATTCAGTACTTC	CASSLQRTGQNIQYF
NA	TRBJ1-2	TRBD1	TRBV7-2	14	TGTGCCAGCAGCGCGGGACAGGCGAACTATGGCTACACCTTC	CASSAGQANYGYTF
NA	TRBJ2-2	NA	TRBV5-1	16	TGCGCCAGCAGCCCCATGGGACCGCGTCACACCGGGGAGCTGTTTTTT	CASSPMGPRHTGELFF
NA	TRBJ1-1	TRBD1	TRBV28	14	TGTGCCAGCAGTTTGGCTTCAGGCAGGGGGGAAGCTTTCTTT	CASSLASGRGEAFF
NA	TRBJ2-7	NA	TRBV5-5	15	TGTGCCAGCAGGCTCGGGCCGACAGACTCCTACGAGCAGTACTTC	CASRLGPTDSYEQYF
NA	TRBJ1-2	NA	TRBV7-9	14	TGTGCCACCACTCTCCAGGGGTTAATCTATGGCTACACCTTC	CATTLQGLIYGYTF
NA	TRBJ2-7	TRBD1	TRBV7-2	16	TGTGCCAGCAGCTTAGATGGGACAGGTTTGGGCTACGAGCAGTACTTC	CASSLDGTGLGYEQYF
NA	TRBJ1-1	NA	TRBV11-1	13	TGTGCCAGCAGCTTACAGGGTTACACTGAAGCTTTCTTT	CASSLQGYTEAFF
NA	TRBJ1-2	NA	TRBV10-3	12	TGTGCCATCAGTGGAACAGGGTCTGGCTACACCTTC	CAISGTGSGYTF
medium-sized	TRBJ2-7	NA	TRBV10-3	12	TGTGCCATCAGTGCCTCTTCCTACGAGCAGTACTTC	CAISASSYEQYF
NA	TRBJ1-4	TRBD1	TRBV4-3	13	TGCGCCAGCAGCGTACAGGGGCGGGAAAAACTGTTTTTT	CASSVQGREKLFF
NA	TRBJ2-6	NA	TRBV6-9	18	TGTGCCAGCAGTCATGTCACGCCTACGACAAAGTCGGGCCAACTCCTGACTTTC	CASSHVTPTTKSGQLLTF
NA	TRBJ2-5	TRBD1	TRBV5-1	16	TGCGCCAGCAGCTTGGCCGGACAGGGGAGCCGGGAGACCCAGTACTTC	CASSLAGQGSRETQYF
NA	TRBJ1-1	NA	TRBV19	13	TGTGCCAGTAGTATAGCGAAGAACACTGAAGCTTTCTTT	CASSIAKNTEAFF
few	TRBJ2-1	NA	TRBV11-3	18	TGTGCCAGCAGCTTAGATCAGGGAGGCTCAAGCTCCTACAATGAGCAGTTCTTC	CASSLDQGGSSSYNEQFF
once	TRBJ1-3	NA	TRBV9	13	TGTGCCAGCAGCGTAGAAAGTGGAAACACCATATATTTT	CASSVESGNTIYF
NA	TRBJ2-5	TRBD2	TRBV7-2	13	TGTGCCAGCAGCTTACCTAGCGGGGAGACCCAGTACTTC	CASSLPSGETQYF
NA	TRBJ2-5	TRBD1	TRBV18	16	TGTGCCAGCTCACCAGTTAGTACAGGGGGCCAAGAGACCCAGTACTTC	CASSPVSTGGQETQYF
NA	TRBJ2-5	NA	TRBV29-1	13	TGCAGCGTTGAAGGAAAATGGGAAGAGACCCAGTACTTC	CSVEGKWEETQYF
NA	TRBJ1-2	NA	TRBV25-1	14	TGTGCCAGCATCCCGGCAGGGAGGAACTATGGCTACACCTTC	CASIPAGRNYGYTF
NA	TRBJ1-2	NA	TRBV5-1	15	TGCGCCAGCAGCTCCCCCGGGACGGGAAACTATGGCTACACCTTC	CASSSPGTGNYGYTF
NA	TRBJ1-2	NA	TRBV21-1	15	TGTGCCAGCAGCAAAGAGGGCTCTCTTTGGTATGGCTACACCTTC	CASSKEGSLWYGYTF
NA	TRBJ2-7	TRBD2	TRBV30	15	TGTGCCTGGAGTTCCGGACTAGCGGGGGGCGACGAGCAGTACTTC	CAWSSGLAGGDEQYF
NA	TRBJ1-2	NA	TRBV11-2	11	TGTGCCAGCAGCCGGGGGTATGGCTACACCTTC	CASSRGYGYTF
NA	TRBJ1-4	NA	TRBV6-5	15	TGTGCCAGCAGTTACGACCCGGGGGGCCCAGGAAAACTGTTTTTT	CASSYDPGGPGKLFF
NA	TRBJ1-1	NA	TRBV5-1	18	TGCGCCAGCAGCTTGGCGGGAGGCGCGGGGAGGGTTAACACTGAAGCTTTCTTT	CASSLAGGAGRVNTEAFF
NA	TRBJ2-7	NA	TRBV5-6	14	TGTGCCAGCAGCTTTGGCGGAATCGGTTACGAGCAGTACTTC	CASSFGGIGYEQYF
few	TRBJ1-1	NA	TRBV5-1	16	TGCGCCAGCAGCTTGGCCGAGGGAGGGGAGGGCACTGAAGCTTTCTTT	CASSLAEGGEGTEAFF
once	TRBJ2-1	TRBD2	TRBV7-7	15	TGTGCCAGCAGCTTAGGGTCTAGCGGGCTTGATGAGCAGTTCTTC	CASSLGSSGLDEQFF
few	TRBJ2-5	NA	TRBV6-1	13	TGTGCCAGCAGTGAAGTGGGGGGAGAGACCCAGTACTTC	CASSEVGGETQYF
few	TRBJ2-1	NA	TRBV4-3	16	TGCGCCAGCAGCCAAGATCAGGGCACGTTCTACAATGAGCAGTTCTTC	CASSQDQGTFYNEQFF